Below are 5 T cell receptor beta chains sequenced from a single sample in a study of CD8+ T cells in alopecia areata. cDNA serving as the sequencing template came from extracted, reverse transcribed RNA. Produced via immunoSEQ multiplex PCR; TCRdb's table is partial and in-frame only. The sample holds 120,000 to 150,000 clones, 75% to 85% seen once. Treatment of the sample: oral pan-JAK inhibitor, 5-10 mg twice daily. Sequenced material: CD8+ T cells sorted from blood, taken at week 4, from a patient treated with tofacitinib. The receptors stem from a human donor with alopecia areata.

The rearrangement joins TRBV29-1 to TRBJ2-5, with 13 bases that match TRBD2. Germline V gives CDR1 SQVTM, CDR2 ANQGSEA. The CDR3 runs 14 residues. Trimming cost V 3 bases and J 2 bases; bases outside gene matches: 0. The CDR3 protein is CSVEGLAGQETQYF. The CDR3 nucleotides are TGCAGCGTTGAGGGACTAGCGGGACAAGAGACCCAGTACTTC. The variable domain in full, with the rest retrieved from reference TRBV29-1 and TRBJ2-5, is SAVISQKPSRDICQRGTSLTIQCQVDSQVTMMFWYRQQPGQSLTLIATANQGSEATYESGFVIDKFPISRPNLTFSTLTVSNMSPEDSSIYLCSVEGLAGQETQYFGPGTRLLVL.

The DNA for the CDR3 is TGTGCCAGCAGCTTGCCACCTAGCGGGGGGAAAACAGGAACAAGTTACGAGCAGTACTTC. It translates to CASSLPPSGGKTGTSYEQYF. The J gene is TRBJ2-7, the V gene TRBV5-4; TRBD2 matches 11 bases. There are 20 residues in the CDR3. V gave up 1 base and J gave up 4 bases; unmatched junction bases: 19. From germline, CDR1 is SGHNT and CDR2 YYREEE (reference sequence). Full variable domain (remainder filled in from reference TRBV5-4 and TRBJ2-7): ETGVTQSPTHLIKTRGQQVTLRCSSQSGHNTVSWYQQALGQGPQFIFQYYREEENGRGNFPPRFSGLQFPNYSSELNVNALELDDSALYLCASSLPPSGGKTGTSYEQYFGPGTRLTVT.

This clone was observed once. V and J are TRBV2 and TRBJ2-7; D may be TRBD2 (7 bases). V lost 7 bases, J lost 5 bases, and 15 bases lay in between. The germline gives CDR1 SNHLY, CDR2 FYNNEI. CDR3 length: 13 amino acids. CDR3 amino acids: CASTPGRGDEQYF. CDR3 DNA sequence: TGTGCCAGCACCCCGGGGAGGGGGGACGAGCAGTACTTC.

The CDR3 nucleotides read TGTGCCAGCAGCCTACCTTTGGGCCCCGAGCAGTACTTC. Protein: CASSLPLGPEQYF. The genes are TRBV7-9 and TRBJ2-7, with no clear D. Germline V gene data show CDR1 as SEHNR and CDR2 as FQNEAQ (reference sequence). V was clipped by 5 bases and J by 6 bases, with 14 bases between them. This CDR3 comprises 13 residues.

J is TRBJ1-2 and V is TRBV27; D gene uncertain. The V gene's germline CDR1 is MNHEY and CDR2 SMNVEV (reference sequence). Trimming left V 5 bases short and J 6 bases short, with 13 bases between. The CDR3 is made up of 13 amino acids. CDR3 in amino acids: CASSGQSQHGYTF. Here the CDR3 DNA reads TGTGCCAGCAGTGGCCAATCGCAGCATGGCTACACCTTC.